This T cell receptor (beta chain) was sequenced during a study of cytomegalovirus exposure and HLA in healthy donors. In the case of this clone: The antigen remains undetermined.

Primers: 60 Vbeta forward and 13 Jbeta reverse. Sequenced by immunoSEQ multiplex PCR; TCRdb stores in-frame clones only, minus some. The sample has 150,000 to 200,000 clones, approximately 83% seen once. Study observations and caveats: Later analysis placed DRB1 highest and HLA-C lowest in TCR association rates, which differed by HLA locus.

The sequence derives from a male donor in good health and CMV-seronegative. Sequenced sample: PBMCs.

CDR3 nucleotides: TGCGCCAGCAGTCCGGATGGCTACACCTTC. This translates into CASSPDGYTF. The V and J genes are TRBV23-1 and TRBJ1-2; D unclear. TRBV23-1 is marked as an open reading frame, function uncertain. Trimming stripped 4 bases from V and 6 bases from J, with 3 bases between. CDR3 length: 10 amino acids.